This T cell receptor (beta chain) was captured in a study of T cell responses to AZD1222 COVID-19 vaccine (dated by TCRdb to the early 2020s). For the study in its entirety: AZD1222 recipients with second doses at about 4 weeks or about 12 weeks were pooled, because spike-specific TCR depth and breadth did not differ between schedules. A total of about 230 trial participants underwent TCR sequencing, of whom 207 received two doses of AZD1222 and about 25 received two doses of the MenACWY control vaccine. Enrollment into the trials was organized by age into subgroups of 18-55, 56-69 and 70-plus years, and those subgroups contained roughly 150, 30 and 60 TCR-sequenced participants, respectively.

The CDR3 regions of human TCRbeta chains were analyzed by immunosequencing. In the paper's pipeline: TCRs in the repertoires were compared against a reference library of SARS-CoV-2-specific TCRs that had been generated with the MIRA antigen-specificity platform. Breadth was defined as the fraction of unique TCRs that were SARS-CoV-2-associated. Depth was defined as the fraction of total T cells that were SARS-CoV-2-associated. Using the MIRA data, every spike-specific TCR was mapped to the spike region that the TCR reacted to and assigned to either a CD4 or a CD8 class. Log10-transformed breadth and depth values were compared by one-way ANOVA with Sidak's multiple comparisons tests. The table was pulled from immuneACCESS by TCRdb, which kept in-frame rearrangements only. Such tables lose some clones; where checked, under half of the loss comes from unresolved V genes, and the rest has no known cause. V and J calls and clone size follow that table, whereas D and trimming were derived from the DNA. This sample comprises some 150,000 clones, roughly 88% of them detected only once. Jointly, the top ten make up around 2.2% of the sample.

As regards this clone: Its antigen target is currently unknown. Germline and junction disagree at one end, which may indicate a read error.

What the study reported, not specific to this receptor: In the small 56-69-year group, the increase in depth fell short of significance, most likely because of low power. CD4 TCRs associated with the vaccine covered the entire spike protein, and the dominant responses were in regions 160-218 and 743-854. Because no day 14 peak-response samples were available, the repertoires could be characterized only after the peak T cell response. Conclusions about previously exposed vaccinees are limited, since just 6 or 7 AZD1222 recipients were seropositive for SARS-CoV-2 at baseline. Reportedly, close to half of the unique spike-specific TCRs recognized epitopes lying outside the regions that are mutated in the B.1.351 and B.1.1.7 variants. After two AZD1222 doses, spike-specific TCR breadth and depth were significantly higher than at day 0 and than in MenACWY recipients. Participants were mostly white British, with more females than males. The authors suggested clonal diversity may have been underestimated.

The sample's time point, from its label and the paper: baseline before first vaccination. Vaccinee samples came from UK trials COV001 and COV002, including a single-blind randomized controlled phase 2/3 trial of AZD1222 (ChAdOx1 nCoV-19) in healthy adults. Trial participant PBMC samples were collected at day 0 and day 28 after the second dose for TCRbeta chain sequencing. The CDR3 runs 15 residues from the cysteine to the phenylalanine. Only the CDR3 region is kept as DNA, spanning 45 bases read in frame from base 1. Per the germline V gene (reference sequence), SGHNT is the CDR1 and YYREEE is the CDR2.

Material: peripheral blood, obtained on day 0 of AZD1222 vaccination. The sequence came from an adult in good health. This sequence uses TRBV5-4 and TRBJ1-2, with 7 bases matching TRBD1. The CDR3 sequence is CVSSLEGGQGYGYTF. Read as DNA, the sequence is TGTGTCAGCAGCTTGGAAGGGGGCCAGGGCTATGGCTACACCTTC.